This TCR beta chain is drawn from a study of Graves' ophthalmopathy and Graves' hyperthyroidism. For the study at large: Where ophthalmopathy was absent within 18 months of follow-up, hyperthyroidism was stable.

Hyperthyroidism was new, under 2 months, in patients aged 18 to 65. Certain patients were not enrolled. These were patients with other autoimmune diseases, uncontrolled infections, pregnancy or lactation. The TCR beta CDR3 regions underwent amplification from RNA transcripts. Scientists carried out first-round RT-PCR using HTBI primers and then a second-round multiplex PCR. Each CDR3 protein is one row after TCRdb ran MiXCR on the multiplex PCR reads. The sample holds approximately 1.2 million distinct CDR3 sequences, about two fifths seen once. This clonotype occurred many times. Its specificity is not known. Per the germline V gene, CDR1 is SGHAT and CDR2 is FQNNGV. V dropped 4 bases and J dropped 0 bases, with 10 bases sitting between them. The CDR3 has 16 amino acids. Findings and limits, study-wide: Sensitivity reached roughly 71% and specificity roughly 72% when the model predicted ophthalmopathy progression.

The receptor's source is an adult man with Graves' hyperthyroidism. Specimen: peripheral blood or thyroid tissue (not recorded which). This chain links TRBV11-2 with TRBJ1-6; maybe TRBD1 (5 bases). The CDR3 region has the DNA TGTGCCAGCAGCTCACGGACACCCTCCTATAATTCACCCCTCCACTTT. Translating it yields CASSSRTPSYNSPLHF.